Below are 12 T cell receptor beta chains sequenced from a single sample in a study of shared clonotypes between healthy human individuals. Naive CD8 cells, CD45RO-negative and positively selected for CCR7, excluded terminally differentiated effector memory CD45RA+ cells. Produced via immunoSEQ multiplex PCR; TCRdb's table is partial and in-frame only. This sample yields around 2.1 million clones, of which under 95% are seen a single time; around 1.7% belongs to the top ten. Sample: naive CD8+ T cells from PBMCs. These receptor sequences come from a man aged 18 to 30 in good health. Some clones in this sample may be carry-over from other donors' samples.

The CDR3 reads CASSEGTVYGYTF. The CDR3 DNA follows: TGTGCCAGCAGCGAGGGGACGGTCTATGGCTACACCTTC. The chain employs TRBV9 and TRBJ1-2; D possibly corresponds to TRBD1 (5 bases). The V gene lost 3 bases and the J gene lost 4 bases, with 10 bases spanning the gap. CDR3 length equals 13 residues. Looked up from germline, CDR1 is SGDLS and CDR2 is YYNGEE.

The J gene is TRBJ2-4, the V gene TRBV11-2; no definite D call. The germline CDR1 and CDR2 sequences are SGHAT and FQNNGV. Trimming stripped 5 bases from V and 0 bases from J, with 14 bases between. The CDR3 contains 16 residues. The CDR3 loop is CASSQSPAEAKNIQYF. The DNA of the CDR3 is TGTGCCAGCAGCCAAAGTCCGGCAGAAGCCAAAAACATTCAGTACTTC.

There are a few counts of this clone. The CDR3 coding sequence is TGTGCCAGCTCGTCGGGATCCACTGAAGCTTTCTTT. Its translation: CASSSGSTEAFF. This chain connects TRBV9 to TRBJ1-1; D uncertain. This CDR3 contains 12 residues. Germline loops: CDR1 SGDLS, CDR2 YYNGEE. The ends were cut back, 7 bases at V and 4 bases at J, with 11 bases in the middle.

This clone was seen just once. This specimen includes other DNA sequences encoding the same CDR3. CDR3: CASSLSAGGTGELFF. As DNA, the CDR3 is TGTGCCAGCAGTTTATCTGCAGGGGGGACCGGGGAGCTGTTTTTT. The chain has TRBV27 and TRBJ2-2; D might be TRBD1 (7 bases). Germline V CDR1 and CDR2: MNHEY, SMNVEV (reference sequence). The CDR3 contains 15 residues. Trimming removed 0 bases at V and 5 bases at J, with 10 bases between.

The V and J genes are TRBV5-5 and TRBJ1-3; no reliable D call. V lost 7 bases and J lost 4, with 21 bases in between. Germline V CDR1 and CDR2: SGHKS, YYEKEE (reference sequence). This CDR3 is 16 amino acids long. In DNA, the CDR3 is TGTGCCAGCGGAAGGACGGAATCAAATCCCGGAAACACCATATATTTT. This gives the protein CASGRTESNPGNTIYF.

The V and J genes are TRBV10-1 and TRBJ2-7; 9 nucleotides agree with TRBD1. Germline V gives CDR1 WNHNN, CDR2 SYGVQD (reference sequence). Unmatched junction bases numbered 26, after V lost 10 bases and J lost 4 bases. This CDR3 contains 19 residues. CDR3 in DNA: TGCGCCATCACGACAGGGGGGACGGCGGAGGGGGCATTCCCTTACGAGCAGTACTTC. This codes for CAITTGGTAEGAFPYEQYF.

This clone showed up just a few times. The genes are TRBV9 and TRBJ2-3; possible D gene TRBD2, 6 bases. In germline, CDR1 is SGDLS, CDR2 YYNGEE. The CDR3 sequence is 15 residues long. Trimming removed 4 bases from V and 4 bases from J, with 16 bases in between. The CDR3 DNA reads as TGTGCCAGCAGCTTATCCGGGAGTAGCCCAGATACGCAGTATTTT. Its translation is CASSLSGSSPDTQYF.

The chain joins TRBV5-6 to TRBJ2-7, with D unclear. The CDR3 runs to 17 residues. Trimming removed 2 bases from V and 0 bases from J, with 18 bases in between. Germline V gives CDR1 SGHDT, CDR2 YYEEEE. As DNA, the CDR3 is TGTGCCAGCAGCTTCTGGGGTCCTGGACGCCGCTCCTACGAGCAGTACTTC. Translating it yields CASSFWGPGRRSYEQYF.

About this clone: Within the sample, other DNA sequences also encode this same CDR3. The chain is built from TRBV11-2 and TRBJ2-3; D is perhaps TRBD2 (5 bases). Germline-derived CDR1 and CDR2 are SGHAT and FQNNGV. V was shortened by 1 base and J by 0 bases, with 8 bases between the two germline ends. The CDR3 spans 15 residues. The CDR3 protein is CASSLGAGSTDTQYF. The DNA of the CDR3 is TGTGCCAGCAGCTTAGGGGCGGGTAGCACAGATACGCAGTATTTT.

The chain is built from TRBV6-4 and TRBJ2-7; tentatively, D is TRBD2 (7 bases). Germline V gene data show CDR1 as MRHNA and CDR2 as SNTAGT. CDR3 size: 15 residues. Deletions cut 4 bases from V and 4 bases from J, with 17 bases between. The CDR3, as DNA: TGTGCCAGCAGTGTGTGGGGGGGCGCTAAGTACGAGCAGTACTTC. It is translated as CASSVWGGAKYEQYF.

V is TRBV9 and J is TRBJ2-1, with TRBD2 matching over 8 bases. Germline CDR1 is SGDLS and CDR2 is YYNGEE. The ends lost 0 bases at V and 7 bases at J; junction bases unmatched: 9. The CDR3 has 16 amino acids. The CDR3 here is CASSVVREGLMNEQFF. In DNA form, the CDR3 reads TGTGCCAGCAGCGTAGTTCGGGAGGGCCTTATGAATGAGCAGTTCTTC.

A word on this clone: The same CDR3 is also encoded by other DNA sequences in this sample. This chain joins TRBV9 and TRBJ2-7, with TRBD2 as a possible D gene (6 bases). Germline CDR1 reads SGDLS; CDR2 reads YYNGEE. This CDR3 comprises 14 residues. The V and J ends lost 2 bases and 2 bases respectively, with 11 bases between them. CDR3: CASSVDGGTYEQYF. The CDR3 DNA reads TGTGCCAGCAGCGTTGACGGGGGAACCTACGAGCAGTACTTC.